This TCR beta chain comes out of a study of T cell responses to AZD1222 COVID-19 vaccine. Overall study findings and caveats: Spike-specific TCR breadth and depth both grew after two AZD1222 doses.

In the case of this clone: Its antigen remains unknown.

Assay used: immunoSEQ multiplex PCR; TCRdb lists only in-frame clones, some missing. The table has some 120,000 clones, 65% to 85% seen once. The sample here was peripheral blood, taken on day 0 of AZD1222 vaccination. This TCR came from an adult in good health.

The CDR3: CASSWRTGFYEQYF. The CDR3 nucleotides read TGTGCCAGCAGCTGGAGGACAGGGTTCTACGAGCAGTACTTC. The V and J genes are TRBV14 and TRBJ2-7; 8 nucleotides line up with TRBD1. Germline-derived CDR1 and CDR2 are SGHDN and FVKESK. This CDR3 has 14 residues. The V gene end was trimmed by 5 bases and the J gene end by 3 bases; junction bases not matched to a gene: 6. The full variable domain, its missing parts supplied by reference TRBV14 and TRBJ2-7, is EAGVTQFPSHSVIEKGQTVTLRCDPISGHDNLYWYRRVMGKEIKFLLHFVKESKQDESGMPNNRFLAERTGGTYSTLKVQPAELEDSGVYFCASSWRTGFYEQYFGPGTRLTVT.